This TCR beta chain was observed in a study of control samples from healthy donors and cancer patients. Germline CDR1 and CDR2: MNHEY and SVGEGT. The CDR3 extends over 13 amino acids. Deletions cut 2 bases from V and 0 bases from J, with 3 bases between. Produced via immunoSEQ multiplex PCR; TCRdb's table is partial and in-frame only. The sample contains 250,000 to 300,000 clones, 82% of which appear only once. Sequencing used PBMCs. The chain links TRBV6-2 or TRBV6-3 to TRBJ2-3, with no clear D. This TCR came from a woman aged 55-75 years with lung cancer. For the CDR3, the DNA is TGTGCCAGCAGTTACGAGAGCACAGATACGCAGTATTTT. It codes for CASSYESTDTQYF.